One and the same sample provided the 16 T cell receptor beta chains below, sequenced in a study of cytomegalovirus exposure and HLA in healthy donors. Primers included in the PCR were 60 Vbeta and 13 Jbeta primers. Only in-frame clones appear in the TCRdb table, and some are missing; sequencing was by immunoSEQ multiplex PCR. The profile shows roughly 190,000 clones, 65% to 85% of them singletons. Sequenced sample: PBMCs. These receptors were collected from a young woman in good health and CMV-seronegative.

The V gene is TRBV29-1, the J gene TRBJ2-6, with 8 bases aligning to TRBD1. V gave up 6 bases and J gave up 3 bases; unmatched junction bases: 13. Germline lookup yields CDR1 SQVTM and CDR2 ANQGSEA. This CDR3 comprises 17 residues. CDR3 region: CSVPKTGESFGANVLTF. CDR3 sequence (DNA): TGCAGCGTGCCCAAGACAGGGGAAAGTTTTGGGGCCAACGTCCTGACTTTC.

This clone was seen just once. The V and J genes are TRBV27 and TRBJ2-2, with 10 bases matching TRBD1. CDR1 is MNHEY, CDR2 SMNVEV, per germline (reference sequence). The CDR3 runs to 15 residues. Unmatched junction bases numbered 7, after V lost 6 bases and J lost 6 bases. Here the CDR3 reads CASSLLGTGAGELFF. The CDR3 bases are TGTGCCAGCAGCCTTCTTGGGACAGGGGCCGGGGAGCTGTTTTTT.

The count of this clone is one. The rearrangement joins TRBV6-8 to TRBJ2-7; 9 bases are shared with TRBD1. The CDR3 is 15 residues long. In germline, CDR1 is MNHGY, CDR2 SAAAGT. Trimming removed 6 bases from V and 3 bases from J; junction bases left unmatched: 9. The CDR3 region has the DNA TGTGCCAGCAGGGCCGGACAGGGGTGGTTCTACGAGCAGTACTTC. This translates into CASRAGQGWFYEQYF.

The chain has TRBV19 and TRBJ2-3, with D possibly being TRBD1 (8 bases). CDR3 length: 12 amino acids. Germline CDR1 LNHDA, CDR2 SQIVND (reference sequence). V was cut by 6 bases and J by 8 bases, with 12 bases left in between. Here the CDR3 reads CASRHRGGTQYF. CDR3 bases: TGTGCCAGTAGACACAGGGGGGGTACGCAGTATTTT.

The chain carries TRBV5-8 and TRBJ2-7, with a weak D call TRBD1 (5 bases). Germline CDR1 and CDR2: SGHTS and YDEGEE. V dropped 0 bases and J dropped 5 bases, with 9 bases sitting between them. The CDR3 consists of 13 residues. CDR3 region: CASSLEGFNEQYF. The CDR3 DNA is TGTGCCAGCAGCTTGGAGGGGTTCAACGAGCAGTACTTC.

Only one count was recorded for this clone. The rearrangement uses TRBV19 and TRBJ1-2; TRBD1 matches 8 bases. V shed 4 bases and J 4 bases; nucleotides not matched to a gene: 11. Germline V lookup: CDR1 LNHDA, CDR2 SQIVND (reference sequence). This CDR3 spans 16 amino acids. CDR3 in DNA: TGTGCCAGTAGTACGAACCGGCCAGGGGGCAGCTATGGCTACACCTTC. Translating gives CASSTNRPGGSYGYTF.

This clone was seen once. The chain combines TRBV6-5 with TRBJ1-2; the D gene is possibly TRBD1 (5 bases). The CDR3 sequence is 12 residues long. Trimming cost V 10 bases and J 4 bases, with 13 bases left between them. Germline V gene data show CDR1 as MNHEY and CDR2 as SVGAGI. The CDR3 spells CATGGGIYGYTF. In nucleotides, the CDR3 is TGTGCCACCGGGGGGGGGATCTATGGCTACACCTTC.

In DNA, the CDR3 is TGTGCCAGCAGAGTCGGGACAGGCGACTCCTACGAGCAGTACTTC. This encodes CASRVGTGDSYEQYF. The chain recombines TRBV2 with TRBJ2-7, with 8 bases fitting TRBD1. The J segment lost 0 bases and the V segment lost 6 bases, leaving 7 bases of the junction unmatched. The CDR3 spans 15 residues. From germline, CDR1 is SNHLY and CDR2 FYNNEI.

The CDR3 spells CASSQDRDPNYEQYF. CDR3 in DNA: TGTGCCAGCTCCCAGGACAGGGACCCAAACTACGAGCAGTACTTC. The rearrangement uses TRBV18 and TRBJ2-7, with 8 bases fitting TRBD1. Losses at the gene ends were 6 bases for V and 3 bases for J; bases not matched to a gene: 10. CDR1 is KGHSH, CDR2 LQKENI, per germline. This CDR3 spans 15 amino acids.

The table lists this clone with a few counts. The CDR3: CASSRTGGAKNIQYF. The CDR3 DNA sequence: TGTGCCAGTAGCCGCACAGGGGGGGCCAAAAACATTCAGTACTTC. The J gene is TRBJ2-4, the V gene TRBV19; 8 positions agree with TRBD1. Germline-derived CDR1 and CDR2 are LNHDA and SQIVND (reference sequence). V dropped 6 bases and J dropped 1; count of bases not matched to a gene: 5. The CDR3 totals 15 residues.

This clone was observed a few times. CDR3 coding DNA: TGTGCCAGCAGTCGGGACAGTAACACCGGGGAGCTGTTTTTT. Protein product: CASSRDSNTGELFF. V gene TRBV6-4 combines with J gene TRBJ2-2, with TRBD1 matching 7 bases. Unmatched junction bases numbered 2, after V lost 5 bases and J lost 2 bases. Germline V gene data show CDR1 as MRHNA and CDR2 as SNTAGT. The CDR3 length is 14 residues.

J is TRBJ2-7 and V is TRBV4-2; TRBD2 aligns across 9 bases. The CDR3 length is 14 residues. Germline values: CDR1 LGHNA, CDR2 YNFKEQ. Germline trimming cut 6 bases from V and 4 bases from J; bases unmatched to any gene: 7. The CDR3 DNA reads as TGTGCCAGCAGAGAAACTAGCGGGCCTTACGAGCAGTACTTC. Its translation: CASRETSGPYEQYF.

V is TRBV27 and J is TRBJ2-2, with 7 bases aligning to TRBD1. Germline values: CDR1 MNHEY, CDR2 SMNVEV (reference sequence). This CDR3 region has 14 residues. The V gene end was trimmed by 3 bases and the J gene end by 6 bases; junction bases not matched to a gene: 4. CDR3 nucleotide sequence: TGTGCCAGCAGTTTTACAGGGGTAGCCGGGGAGCTGTTTTTT. Translating gives CASSFTGVAGELFF.

This clone has a handful of counts. The chain combines TRBV5-1 with TRBJ2-5; D might be TRBD1 (5 bases). The CDR3 contains 14 residues. The V gene lost 4 bases and the J gene lost 0 bases, with 10 bases spanning the gap. Per the germline V gene, CDR1 is SGHRS and CDR2 is YFSETQ. This CDR3 reads CASSQDTNQETQYF. The CDR3 DNA is TGCGCCAGCAGCCAGGACACCAACCAAGAGACCCAGTACTTC. Full variable domain (rest looked up from reference TRBV5-1 and TRBJ2-5): KAGVTQTPRYLIKTRGQQVTLSCSPISGHRSVSWYQQTPGQGLQFLFEYFSETQRNKGNFPGRFSGRQFSNSRSEMNVSTLELGDSALYLCASSQDTNQETQYFGPGTRLLVL.

This clone appeared a few times. The rearrangement uses TRBV27 and TRBJ1-2; TRBD1 is a possible D gene (5 bases). CDR1 and CDR2 from the germline V gene are MNHEY and SMNVEV (reference sequence). Trimming took 5 bases from V and 5 from J, leaving 12 bases between them. The CDR3 loop spans 13 amino acids. CDR3 amino acids: CASSGTGRYGYTF. The CDR3 DNA reads TGTGCCAGCAGTGGGACGGGGAGGTATGGCTACACCTTC.

The chain links TRBV7-9 to TRBJ2-7; the match to TRBD2 covers 12 bases. The CDR3 extends over 19 amino acids. Per germline, CDR1 SEHNR and CDR2 FQNEAQ (reference sequence). Losses at the gene ends were 5 bases for V and 0 bases for J; bases not matched to a gene: 14. The CDR3, as DNA: TGTGCCAGCAGCCATCCTACTAGCGGGAGGACCTCTTCCTCCTACGAGCAGTACTTC. Its translation is CASSHPTSGRTSSSYEQYF.